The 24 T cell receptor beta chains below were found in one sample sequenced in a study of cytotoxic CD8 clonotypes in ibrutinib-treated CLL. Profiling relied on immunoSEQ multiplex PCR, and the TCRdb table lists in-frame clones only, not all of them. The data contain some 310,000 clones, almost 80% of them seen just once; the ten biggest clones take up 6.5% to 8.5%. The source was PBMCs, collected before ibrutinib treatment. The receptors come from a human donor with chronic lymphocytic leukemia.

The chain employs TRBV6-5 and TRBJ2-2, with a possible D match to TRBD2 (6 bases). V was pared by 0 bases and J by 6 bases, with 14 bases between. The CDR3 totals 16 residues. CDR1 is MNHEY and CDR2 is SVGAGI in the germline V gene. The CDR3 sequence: CASSYSTRGVAGELFF. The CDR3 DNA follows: TGTGCCAGCAGTTACTCGACTAGAGGAGTCGCCGGGGAGCTGTTTTTT.

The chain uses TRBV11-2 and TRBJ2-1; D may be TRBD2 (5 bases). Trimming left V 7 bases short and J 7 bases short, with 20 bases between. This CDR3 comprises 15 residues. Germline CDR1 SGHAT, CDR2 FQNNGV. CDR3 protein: CASNRRGLASNEQFF. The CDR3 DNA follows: TGTGCCAGCAACCGGAGAGGGCTAGCTTCAAATGAGCAGTTCTTC.

CDR3 loop: CASRDRAADTQYF. As DNA, the CDR3 is TGTGCCAGTAGGGACAGGGCAGCAGATACGCAGTATTTT. The gene calls are TRBV19 and TRBJ2-3; 8 nucleotides line up with TRBD1. CDR3 length: 13 amino acids. The germline V gene encodes CDR1 LNHDA and CDR2 SQIVND (reference sequence). Trimming at V came to 6 bases and at J to 4 bases, leaving 3 bases not matched to a gene.

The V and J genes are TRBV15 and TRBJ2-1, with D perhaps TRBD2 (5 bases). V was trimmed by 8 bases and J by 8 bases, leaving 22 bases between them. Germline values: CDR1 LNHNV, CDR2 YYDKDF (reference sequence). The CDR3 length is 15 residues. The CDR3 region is CATGYGEPQRYEQFF. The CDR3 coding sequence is TGTGCCACCGGCTACGGGGAGCCCCAGCGGTATGAGCAGTTCTTC.

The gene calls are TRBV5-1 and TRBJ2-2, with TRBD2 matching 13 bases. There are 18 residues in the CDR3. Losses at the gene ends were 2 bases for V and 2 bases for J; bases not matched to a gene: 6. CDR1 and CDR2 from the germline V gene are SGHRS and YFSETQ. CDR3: CASSLRTSGSGNTGELFF. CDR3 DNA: TGCGCCAGCAGCTTACGGACTAGCGGGAGTGGAAACACCGGGGAGCTGTTTTTT.

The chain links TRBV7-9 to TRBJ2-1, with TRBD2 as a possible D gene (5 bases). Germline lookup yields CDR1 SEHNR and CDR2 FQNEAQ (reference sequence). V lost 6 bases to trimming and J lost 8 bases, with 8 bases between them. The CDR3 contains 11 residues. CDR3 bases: TGTGCCAGCAGTCTAGCCCATGAGCAGTTCTTC. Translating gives CASSLAHEQFF. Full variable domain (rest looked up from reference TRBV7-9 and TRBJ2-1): DTGVSQNPRHKITKRGQNVTFRCDPISEHNRLYWYRQTLGQGPEFLTYFQNEAQLEKSRLLSDRFSAERPKGSFSTLEIQRTEQGDSAMYLCASSLAHEQFFGPGTRLTVL.

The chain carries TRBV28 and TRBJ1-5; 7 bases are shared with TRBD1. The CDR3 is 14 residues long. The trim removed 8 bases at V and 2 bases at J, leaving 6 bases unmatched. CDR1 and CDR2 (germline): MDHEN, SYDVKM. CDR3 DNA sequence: TGTGCCAGCCTAAGGACAGGTCGCAATCAGCCCCAGCATTTT. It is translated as CASLRTGRNQPQHF.

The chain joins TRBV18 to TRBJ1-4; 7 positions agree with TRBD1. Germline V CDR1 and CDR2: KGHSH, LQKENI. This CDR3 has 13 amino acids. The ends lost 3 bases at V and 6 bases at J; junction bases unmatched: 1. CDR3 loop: CASSPGTDEKLFF. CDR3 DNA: TGTGCCAGCTCACCCGGGACAGATGAAAAACTGTTTTTT.

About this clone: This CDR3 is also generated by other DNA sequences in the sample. The CDR3 region is CASSIGTSGYEQYF. The CDR3 DNA follows: TGTGCCAGTAGTATCGGGACTAGCGGCTACGAGCAGTACTTC. The genes are TRBV19 and TRBJ2-7, with 11 nucleotides matching TRBD2. This CDR3 region has 14 residues. The V and J ends lost 3 bases and 3 bases, in that order; junction bases with no gene match: 1. Per germline, CDR1 LNHDA and CDR2 SQIVND (reference sequence). The full variable domain, in which reference TRBV19 and TRBJ2-7 provide the parts outside the CDR3, is DGGITQSPKYLFRKEGQNVTLSCEQNLNHDAMYWYRQDPGQGLRLIYYSQIVNDFQKGDIAEGYSVSREKKESFPLTVTSAQKNPTAFYLCASSIGTSGYEQYFGPGTRLTVT.

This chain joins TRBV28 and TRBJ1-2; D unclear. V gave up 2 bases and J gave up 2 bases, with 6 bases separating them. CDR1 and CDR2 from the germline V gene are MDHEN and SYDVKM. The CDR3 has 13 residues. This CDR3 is CASSLIRNYGYTF. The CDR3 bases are TGTGCCAGCAGTTTAATACGGAACTATGGCTACACCTTC.

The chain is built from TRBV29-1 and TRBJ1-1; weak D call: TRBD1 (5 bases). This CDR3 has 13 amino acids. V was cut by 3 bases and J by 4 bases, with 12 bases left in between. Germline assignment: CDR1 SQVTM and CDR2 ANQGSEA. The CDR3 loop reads CSVDPGVGTEAFF. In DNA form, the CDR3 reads TGCAGCGTTGATCCGGGGGTCGGCACTGAAGCTTTCTTT.

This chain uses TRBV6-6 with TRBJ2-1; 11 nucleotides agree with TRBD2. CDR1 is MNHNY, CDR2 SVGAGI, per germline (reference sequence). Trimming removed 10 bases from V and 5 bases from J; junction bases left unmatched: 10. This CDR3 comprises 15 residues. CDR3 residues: CATNSGREWNNEQFF. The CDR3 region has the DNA TGTGCCACCAATAGCGGGAGGGAATGGAACAATGAGCAGTTCTTC.

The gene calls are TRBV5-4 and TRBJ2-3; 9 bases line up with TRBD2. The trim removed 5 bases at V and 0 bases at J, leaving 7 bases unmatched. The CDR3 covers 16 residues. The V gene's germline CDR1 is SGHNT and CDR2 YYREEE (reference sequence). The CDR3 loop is CASSNGLASSTDTQYF. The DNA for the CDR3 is TGTGCCAGCAGTAACGGACTAGCGTCTAGCACAGATACGCAGTATTTT. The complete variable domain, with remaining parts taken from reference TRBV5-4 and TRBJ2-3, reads ETGVTQSPTHLIKTRGQQVTLRCSSQSGHNTVSWYQQALGQGPQFIFQYYREEENGRGNFPPRFSGLQFPNYSSELNVNALELDDSALYLCASSNGLASSTDTQYFGPGTRLTVL.

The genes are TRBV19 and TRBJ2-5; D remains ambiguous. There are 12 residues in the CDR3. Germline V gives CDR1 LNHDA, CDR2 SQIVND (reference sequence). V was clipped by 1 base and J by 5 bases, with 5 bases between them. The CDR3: CASSIGGETQYF. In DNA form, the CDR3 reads TGTGCCAGTAGTATAGGTGGGGAGACCCAGTACTTC.

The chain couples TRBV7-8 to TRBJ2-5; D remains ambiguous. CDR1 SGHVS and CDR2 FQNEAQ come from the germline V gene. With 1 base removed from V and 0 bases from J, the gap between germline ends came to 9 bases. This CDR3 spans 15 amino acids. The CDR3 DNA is TGTGCCAGCAGCTTAGGGAGACTCGACCAAGAGACCCAGTACTTC. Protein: CASSLGRLDQETQYF.

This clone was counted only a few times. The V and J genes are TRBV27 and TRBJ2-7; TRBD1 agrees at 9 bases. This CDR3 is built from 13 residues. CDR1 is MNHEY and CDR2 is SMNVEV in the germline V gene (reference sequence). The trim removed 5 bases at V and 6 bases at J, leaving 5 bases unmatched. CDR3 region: CASSPGTGIEQYF. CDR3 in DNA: TGTGCCAGCAGTCCCGGGACAGGGATCGAGCAGTACTTC.

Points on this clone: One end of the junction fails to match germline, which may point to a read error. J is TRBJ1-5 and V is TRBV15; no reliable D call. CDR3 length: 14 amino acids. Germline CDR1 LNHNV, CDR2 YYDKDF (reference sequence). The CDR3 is CATSRVDSDQPQHF. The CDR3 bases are TGTGCCACCAGCAGAGTGGATAGCGATCAGCCCCAGCATTTT.

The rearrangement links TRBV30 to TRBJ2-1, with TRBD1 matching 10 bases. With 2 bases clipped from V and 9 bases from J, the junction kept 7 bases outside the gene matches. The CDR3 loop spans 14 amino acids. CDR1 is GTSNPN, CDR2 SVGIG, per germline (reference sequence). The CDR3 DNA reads TGTGCCTGGAGTTCCGGGACAGGGGTCCCTGAGCAGTTCTTC. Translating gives CAWSSGTGVPEQFF. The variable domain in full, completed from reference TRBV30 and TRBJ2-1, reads SQTIHQWPATLVQPVGSPLSLECTVEGTSNPNLYWYRQAAGRGLQLLFYSVGIGQISSEVPQNLSASRPQDRQFILSSKKLLLSDSGFYLCAWSSGTGVPEQFFGPGTRLTVL.

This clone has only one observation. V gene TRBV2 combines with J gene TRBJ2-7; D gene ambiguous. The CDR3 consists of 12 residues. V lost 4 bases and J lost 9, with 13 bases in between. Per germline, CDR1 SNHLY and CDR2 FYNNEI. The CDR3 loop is CASSVEGIGQYF. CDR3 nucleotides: TGTGCCAGCAGTGTTGAAGGGATTGGGCAGTACTTC. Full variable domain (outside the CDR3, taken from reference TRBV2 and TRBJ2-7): EPEVTQTPSHQVTQMGQEVILRCVPISNHLYFYWYRQILGQKVEFLVSFYNNEISEKSEIFDDQFSVERPDGSNFTLKIRSTKLEDSAMYFCASSVEGIGQYFGPGTRLTVT.

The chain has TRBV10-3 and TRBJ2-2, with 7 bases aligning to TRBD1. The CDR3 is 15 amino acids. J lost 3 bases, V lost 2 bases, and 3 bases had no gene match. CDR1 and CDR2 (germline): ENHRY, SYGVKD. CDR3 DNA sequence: TGTGCCATCAGTGAGCCCACAGGGGACACCGGGGAGCTGTTTTTT. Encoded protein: CAISEPTGDTGELFF.

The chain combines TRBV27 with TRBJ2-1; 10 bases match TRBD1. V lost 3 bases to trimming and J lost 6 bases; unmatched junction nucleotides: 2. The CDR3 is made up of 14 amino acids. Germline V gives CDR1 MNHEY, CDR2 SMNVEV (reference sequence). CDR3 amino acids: CASSLWTGGNEQFF. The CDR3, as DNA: TGTGCCAGCAGTTTGTGGACAGGGGGCAATGAGCAGTTCTTC.

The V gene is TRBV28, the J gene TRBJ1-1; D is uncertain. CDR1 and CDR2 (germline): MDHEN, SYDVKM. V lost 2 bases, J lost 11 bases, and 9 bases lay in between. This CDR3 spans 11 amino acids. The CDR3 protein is CASSLVESAFF. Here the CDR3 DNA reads TGTGCCAGCAGTTTAGTGGAGAGCGCTTTCTTT.

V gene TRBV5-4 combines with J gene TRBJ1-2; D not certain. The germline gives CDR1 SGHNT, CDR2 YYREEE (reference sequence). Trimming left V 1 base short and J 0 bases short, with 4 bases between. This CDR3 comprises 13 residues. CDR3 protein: CASSLWPNYGYTF. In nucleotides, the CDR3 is TGTGCCAGCAGCTTGTGGCCTAACTATGGCTACACCTTC.

The CDR3 DNA is TGCAGCGTTGTACTAGGCCTCAAGGGCGGCTACACCTTC. This sequence encodes CSVVLGLKGGYTF. V and J are TRBV29-1 and TRBJ1-2; no reliable D call. The CDR3 is 13 residues long. Trimming took 4 bases from V and 8 from J, leaving 17 bases between them. Germline V gene sequence: CDR1 SQVTM, CDR2 ANQGSEA.